These T cell receptor beta chains were read from a single sample in a study of regulatory T cells in long-lasting Graves disease. TCRdb processed the multiplex PCR reads anew with MiXCR; each CDR3 protein has one entry. In the table there are 400,000 to 500,000 distinct CDR3 sequences, roughly 21% of which are singletons. Sample: peripheral blood mononuclear cells (PBMCs), taken when the disease was refractory, from a patient treated with antithyroid drugs. These receptors were taken from a female donor with Graves disease. Each CDR3 is given without its conserved first and last residue. Some rows mark clone size as missing; the rest say once, few, many or name a class of expanded clone.

cdr3_aa: ASSFGALYEQY
v_call: TRBV5-8
clone_size: .
cdr3_length: 11
j_call: TRBJ2-7

cdr3_aa: SAPKTSGGLSYEQY
v_call: TRBV20-1
clone_size: .
cdr3_length: 14
j_call: TRBJ2-7

cdr3_aa: ASAQAGGYT
v_call: TRBV3-1
clone_size: many
cdr3_length: 9
j_call: TRBJ1-2

cdr3_aa: ASRRGSSYEQY
v_call: TRBV6-1
clone_size: .
cdr3_length: 11
j_call: TRBJ2-7

cdr3_aa: ASSLGLAGGDEQF
v_call: TRBV7-7
clone_size: few
cdr3_length: 13
j_call: TRBJ2-1

cdr3_aa: SARVPDFGQTIYEQY
v_call: TRBV20-1
clone_size: few
cdr3_length: 15
j_call: TRBJ2-7

cdr3_aa: SAEEGGGETQY
v_call: TRBV20-1
clone_size: .
cdr3_length: 11
j_call: TRBJ2-5

cdr3_aa: ASSLDRGPGNTEAF
v_call: TRBV5-1
clone_size: few
cdr3_length: 14
j_call: TRBJ1-1

cdr3_aa: ASSGRDLPGEQY
v_call: TRBV11-2
clone_size: .
cdr3_length: 12
j_call: TRBJ2-7

cdr3_aa: ASSYQGSGTQY
v_call: TRBV6-9
clone_size: many
cdr3_length: 11
j_call: TRBJ2-5

cdr3_aa: ASSVEGRPNTEAF
v_call: TRBV9
clone_size: few
cdr3_length: 13
j_call: TRBJ1-1

cdr3_aa: ASSQPAGTARGEQY
v_call: TRBV3-1
clone_size: few
cdr3_length: 14
j_call: TRBJ2-7

cdr3_aa: ASSLFAPGQDAYGYT
v_call: TRBV28
clone_size: many
cdr3_length: 15
j_call: TRBJ1-2

cdr3_aa: ASGQGRETQY
v_call: TRBV2
clone_size: many
cdr3_length: 10
j_call: TRBJ2-5

cdr3_aa: ASSVGVGKGEQY
v_call: TRBV9
clone_size: few
cdr3_length: 12
j_call: TRBJ2-7

cdr3_aa: ARTGLPMEEAKNIQY
v_call: TRBV6-1
clone_size: many
cdr3_length: 15
j_call: TRBJ2-4

cdr3_aa: ASSQAGEQETQY
v_call: TRBV4-3
clone_size: .
cdr3_length: 12
j_call: TRBJ2-5

cdr3_aa: ASSDSRGQYNEQF
v_call: TRBV2
clone_size: .
cdr3_length: 13
j_call: TRBJ2-1

cdr3_aa: ASSLVGAKDTQY
v_call: TRBV12-3/TRBV12-4
clone_size: once
cdr3_length: 12
j_call: TRBJ2-3

cdr3_aa: ASSVFLGNQPQH
v_call: TRBV6-1
clone_size: many
cdr3_length: 12
j_call: TRBJ1-5

cdr3_aa: ASSAFSRDEETQY
v_call: TRBV7-8
clone_size: .
cdr3_length: 13
j_call: TRBJ2-5

cdr3_aa: ASGSGGSEQF
v_call: TRBV28
clone_size: .
cdr3_length: 10
j_call: TRBJ2-1

cdr3_aa: ASSYLLGNEQF
v_call: TRBV6-2/TRBV6-3
clone_size: .
cdr3_length: 11
j_call: TRBJ2-1

cdr3_aa: ASSGGGTNEKLF
v_call: TRBV3-1
clone_size: .
cdr3_length: 12
j_call: TRBJ1-4